This TCR beta chain was sequenced in a study of OX40 agonist ivuxolimab in advanced cancers. Study information: Patients were 82.7% male with ages roughly 23 to 90, mean approximately 58. Study-wide results and caveats: Some nonresponders also had low normalized T-cell clonal expansion.

Measured with immunoSEQ multiplex PCR; TCRdb has only the in-frame clones, and not every one. This sample carries about 100,000 clones, approximately 90% of them seen once, and the ten largest clones take approximately 0.55%. As to this clone: Its target is not known.

The germline V gene has CDR1 MNHEY and CDR2 SVGAGI. This CDR3 has 14 amino acids. V lost 6 bases and J lost 5, with 16 bases in between. The clonotype comes from an adult with an advanced solid tumor such as melanoma, head and neck, liver or kidney cancer. Specimen: CD4+ or CD8+ T cells sorted from blood, collected in a trial of the OX40 agonist ivuxolimab. The chain employs TRBV6-5 and TRBJ2-5; tentative D call: TRBD2 (6 bases). The CDR3 sequence: CASRTLGGYETQYF. Here the CDR3 DNA reads TGTGCCAGCAGGACTCTTGGGGGGTACGAGACCCAGTACTTC.